This T cell receptor (beta chain) was identified in a study of T cells in Graves' hyperthyroidism and ophthalmopathy. RNA transcripts yielded amplified TCR beta CDR3 regions. HTBI primers were the set used in a first-round RT-PCR of the TCR CDR3. TCRdb reanalysed the multiplex PCR reads using MiXCR and keeps one entry per CDR3 protein. The sample includes fewer than 350,000 distinct CDR3 sequences, 18% seen only once; the top ten take about 53%. This clonotype was observed a single time. It may be a read error: a sequence one base away is much more abundant. Diagnoses were made from clinical symptoms, serum measures (thyroxine and TRAb), thyroid ultrasound and orbital computed tomography. The receptor's source is a woman aged 45-60 years with Graves' hyperthyroidism. The sample comprised blood.

The CDR3 sequence: CASGTGLGQPQHF. For the CDR3, the DNA is TGTGCCAGCGGTACAGGGCTAGGCCAGCCCCAGCATTTT. The chain is built from TRBV28 and TRBJ1-5; TRBD1 is a possible D gene (6 bases). The CDR3 extends over 13 amino acids. The germline CDR1 and CDR2 sequences are MDHEN and SYDVKM. The V end was cut by 8 bases, the J end by 7 bases, with 15 bases between.